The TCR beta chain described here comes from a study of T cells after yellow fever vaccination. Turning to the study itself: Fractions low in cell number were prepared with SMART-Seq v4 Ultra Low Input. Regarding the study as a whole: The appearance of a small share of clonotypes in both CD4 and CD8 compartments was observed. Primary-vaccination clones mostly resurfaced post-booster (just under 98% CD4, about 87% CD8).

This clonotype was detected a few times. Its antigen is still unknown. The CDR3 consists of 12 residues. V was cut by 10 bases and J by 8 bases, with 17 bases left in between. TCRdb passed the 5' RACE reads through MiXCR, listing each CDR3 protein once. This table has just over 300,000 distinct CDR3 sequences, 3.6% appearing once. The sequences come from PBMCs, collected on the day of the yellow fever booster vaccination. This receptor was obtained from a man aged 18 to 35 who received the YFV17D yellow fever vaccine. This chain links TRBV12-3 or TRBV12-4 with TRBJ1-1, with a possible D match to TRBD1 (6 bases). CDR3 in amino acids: CAIPTGPGEAFF. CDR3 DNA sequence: TGTGCCATCCCGACAGGCCCGGGGGAAGCTTTCTTT.